Listed below are T cell receptor beta chains from one sample, sequenced in a study of cytomegalovirus exposure and HLA in healthy donors. This table comes from immunoSEQ multiplex PCR, and its TCRdb copy is limited to in-frame clones, with some not included. The sample contains roughly 130,000 clones, over 70% of which appear only once. Sample: PBMCs. The receptors originated from a woman in her thirties or forties in good health and CMV-seronegative. The CDR3 runs from the conserved cysteine through the conserved F or W. A D gene is named only where the DNA matches it firmly. Clone size is stated in some rows and not others, as once, few, many or a class when expanded.

clone_size d_call j_call v_call cdr3_aa cdr3_nt
. . TRBJ1-5 TRBV6-5 CASSYGPGLEDGPQHF TGTGCCAGCAGTTACGGCCCAGGGCTTGAAGATGGGCCCCAGCATTTT
. . TRBJ1-1 TRBV6-6 CASTPVWGGPYTEAFF TGTGCCAGCACTCCAGTGTGGGGGGGCCCGTACACTGAAGCTTTCTTT
. . TRBJ2-2 TRBV13 CASSLYSPNTGELFF TGTGCCAGCAGCTTATACAGCCCGAACACCGGGGAGCTGTTTTTT
. TRBD2 TRBJ2-7 TRBV14 CASSLPGLAYEQYF TGTGCCAGCAGTCTACCGGGACTAGCCTACGAGCAGTACTTC
. TRBD1 TRBJ2-1 TRBV27 CASRSPVGTGGGEQLF TGTGCCAGCAGATCACCCGTGGGGACAGGGGGCGGTGAGCAGCTCTTC
. . TRBJ1-2 TRBV9 CASTLLWQGGGYTF TGTGCCAGCACCCTTCTGTGGCAGGGAGGGGGCTACACCTTC
. TRBD1 TRBJ2-2 TRBV9 CASSPSGQGFPGELFF TGTGCCAGCAGCCCATCGGGACAGGGTTTCCCCGGGGAGCTGTTTTTT
once TRBD1 TRBJ1-3 TRBV27 CASRRQGSYSGNTIYF TGTGCCAGCAGGAGACAGGGGAGTTACTCTGGGAACACCATATATTTT
. . TRBJ1-1 TRBV30 CAWSVQSDTEAFF TGTGCCTGGAGTGTACAGAGTGACACTGAAGCTTTCTTT
. . TRBJ2-1 TRBV28 CASSNQFYNEQFF TGTGCCAGCAGTAACCAGTTCTACAATGAGCAGTTCTTC
. TRBD1 TRBJ2-1 TRBV4-2 CASSQRPGQDEQFF TGTGCCAGCAGCCAGCGTCCAGGACAGGATGAGCAGTTCTTC
few . TRBJ1-2 TRBV28 CASSLAPERGYTF TGTGCCAGCAGTTTAGCGCCCGAACGTGGCTACACCTTC
. . TRBJ2-3 TRBV5-1 CASSPSPRSTDTQYF TGCGCCAGCAGCCCTTCCCCCCGTAGCACAGATACGCAGTATTTT
few . TRBJ1-2 TRBV28 CASSSVNYGYTF TGTGCCAGCAGTTCTGTGAACTATGGCTACACCTTC
. . TRBJ1-6 TRBV9 CASSTGGENSPLHF TGTGCCAGCAGTACTGGGGGCGAGAATTCACCCCTCCACTTT
. . TRBJ2-7 TRBV6-1 CASRSDGVSYEQYF TGTGCCAGCAGATCCGACGGGGTCAGCTACGAGCAGTACTTC
. TRBD1 TRBJ1-1 TRBV27 CASSFQGAATEAFF TGTGCCAGCAGTTTCCAGGGGGCTGCCACTGAAGCTTTCTTT
. . TRBJ2-5 TRBV5-1 CASSSDRTGQETQYF TGCGCCAGCAGCAGTGACAGGACGGGTCAAGAGACCCAGTACTTC
. TRBD2 TRBJ2-7 TRBV19 CASSMPHSGASYEQYF TGTGCCAGTAGTATGCCCCATAGCGGGGCCTCCTACGAGCAGTACTTC
. TRBD2 TRBJ2-7 TRBV27 CASSLWGGDLTYEQYF TGTGCCAGCAGTTTATGGGGGGGGGATCTAACCTACGAGCAGTACTTC
. . TRBJ2-7 TRBV4-1 CASSPSGLRSSYEQYF TGCGCCAGCAGCCCATCCGGACTCCGGAGCTCCTACGAGCAGTACTTC
once . TRBJ2-7 TRBV4-1 CASSQDPREYEQYF TGCGCCAGCAGCCAAGATCCCAGGGAATACGAGCAGTACTTC
. . TRBJ2-3 TRBV10-3 CAIRDSLGTDTQYF TGTGCCATCAGGGACTCCTTGGGGACAGATACGCAGTATTTT
. TRBD1 TRBJ2-1 TRBV10-2 CASSTGGDEQFF TGCGCCAGCTCGACAGGGGGCGATGAGCAGTTCTTC
. TRBD1 TRBJ2-1 TRBV28 CASKEGANNEQFF TGTGCCAGCAAAGAGGGGGCAAACAATGAGCAGTTCTTC
. . TRBJ2-1 TRBV6-5 CASSYGQGVNEQFF TGTGCCAGCAGTTACGGGCAGGGTGTGAATGAGCAGTTCTTC
. . TRBJ1-3 TRBV9 CASSVVETAGNTIYF TGTGCCAGCAGCGTAGTGGAGACAGCTGGAAACACCATATATTTT
. . TRBJ1-4 TRBV7-3 CASSLNPPQAGEKLFF TGTGCCAGCAGCTTAAACCCTCCTCAAGCAGGTGAAAAACTGTTTTTT
once . TRBJ2-7 TRBV18 CASSLLAEYEQYF TGTGCCAGCTCACTCTTAGCGGAATACGAGCAGTACTTC
. . TRBJ1-2 TRBV30 CAWSGGDYGYTF TGTGCCTGGAGTGGGGGCGACTATGGCTACACCTTC
few . TRBJ1-6 TRBV7-9 CASSLALVGSPLHF TGTGCCAGCAGCTTAGCCCTAGTCGGTTCACCCCTCCACTTT